This T cell receptor (beta chain) stems from a study of shared clonotypes between healthy human individuals. About the study: Sampling drew on donors who were two women and a few men aged 18 to 49.

Authors' methods: Junction-only immunoSEQ data arrived without quality scores, meaning filtering differed. Profiled with immunoSEQ multiplex PCR; TCRdb holds only in-frame clones, not every one. Clone size and V and J calls were adopted from that table, with D and trimming inferred from the DNA. The sample has about 1 million clones, around 76% seen once; the top ten hold about 1.4%. Findings and limits, study-wide: Donor scarcity curtailed the genetic and exposure-history diversity represented herein.

Concerning this clone: Its antigen is not known.

V gave up 6 bases and J gave up 2 bases, with 17 bases separating them. CDR1 is WNHNN, CDR2 SYGVQD, per germline (reference sequence). CDR3 length equals 16 residues. The clonotype was recovered from a man aged 18 to 29 in good health. The chain recombines TRBV10-1 with TRBJ1-5, with D perhaps matching TRBD1 (6 bases). Sequencing was carried out using memory CD4+ T cells sorted from blood. Regarding subset: CD45RA-negative fraction. CDR3 sequence: CASRYRDIGRNQPQHF. The CDR3 DNA reads as TGCGCCAGCAGATACCGGGACATCGGGCGCAATCAGCCCCAGCATTTT.